This TCR beta chain was found in a study of glioma-infiltrating T cells after dendritic cell vaccination. PBMC were collected before vaccination, two weeks after the third vaccination, and at progression. The PCR used 60 V beta and 13 J beta primers. Using immunoSEQ multiplex PCR, the repertoire was profiled, and TCRdb retains in-frame clones only, with some absent. The data contain under 130,000 clones, approximately 80% of them seen just once; the ten biggest clones take up about 12%. Trimming pared 5 bases from V and 2 bases from J, leaving 9 bases between. The CDR3 loop spans 13 amino acids. Germline V CDR1 and CDR2: SGHTA, FQGTGA.

This specimen was blood, taken before dendritic cell vaccination. The V gene is TRBV7-3, the J gene TRBJ1-1; D uncertain. The receptor comes from a human donor with glioblastoma. This chain's CDR3 is CASSLTSNTEAFF. The CDR3 coding sequence is TGTGCCAGCAGCCTTACAAGTAACACTGAAGCTTTCTTT.